The 18 T cell receptor beta chains given below trace back to one sample, sequenced in a study of T-cell reconstitution after alpha-beta-depleted transplantation in children. Unique molecular identifiers featured in how the TCRbeta library was prepared. MiXCR was run by TCRdb on the PCR reads, yielding one entry per CDR3 protein. The repertoire holds a few hundred thousand distinct CDR3 sequences, 10% to 15% seen once, with 2.2% in the top ten. Here the sequenced sample was PBMCs, mostly from graft donor cells, taken 360 days after TCRalphabeta/CD19-depleted stem cell transplant. These receptors came from a male patient aged 10 to 17 who had a stem cell transplant for acute myeloid leukemia, so the T cells may come from the graft donor.

This clonotype showed up just a few times. The chain uses TRBV24-1 and TRBJ2-1; D remains unclear. This CDR3 region has 11 residues. Looked up from germline, CDR1 is KGHDR and CDR2 is SFDVKD. Trimming shortened V by 10 bases and J by 2 bases, and 5 bases separated the two germline ends. The CDR3 DNA reads TGTGCCACGGTCGCCTACAATGAGCAGTTCTTC. Translation gives CATVAYNEQFF.

This clonotype was seen ten or more times. The genes are TRBV15 and TRBJ2-1; D is ambiguous. Per germline, CDR1 LNHNV and CDR2 YYDKDF (reference sequence). This CDR3 has 17 amino acids. The germline V and J ends were trimmed by 0 bases and 0 bases, with 12 bases remaining between them. CDR3 nucleotide sequence: TGTGCCACCAGCAGAGATCGAAGCTCGAGCTCCTACAATGAGCAGTTCTTC. This gives the protein CATSRDRSSSSYNEQFF.

This clonotype was detected a few times. The chain employs TRBV20-1 and TRBJ2-7, with D maybe TRBD2 (6 bases). The V gene lost 3 bases and the J gene lost 5 bases, with 11 bases spanning the gap. CDR3 length equals 12 residues. Germline V lookup: CDR1 DFQATT, CDR2 SNEGSKA (reference sequence). In DNA, the CDR3 is TGCAGTGCTAGGCTAGCGCTCAACGAGCAGTACTTC. The encoded protein is CSARLALNEQYF.

This clonotype was seen only a few times. V usage is TRBV28 and J usage is TRBJ2-7; TRBD1 agrees at 8 bases. The V gene end was trimmed by 6 bases and the J gene end by 1 base; junction bases not matched to a gene: 5. Germline V lookup: CDR1 MDHEN, CDR2 SYDVKM. This CDR3 is built from 14 residues. The CDR3 sequence is CASRPGQVSYEQYF. CDR3 nucleotide sequence: TGTGCCAGCAGGCCGGGACAGGTGTCCTACGAGCAGTACTTC.

This clonotype was observed a few times. This chain connects TRBV28 to TRBJ2-7; 11 positions agree with TRBD1. V trimming: 1 base; J trimming: 0 bases; junction bases outside the gene matches: 5. The CDR3 runs to 17 residues. Germline CDR1 reads MDHEN; CDR2 reads SYDVKM. The CDR3 protein is CASSLSGTGGNSYEQYF. In nucleotides, the CDR3 is TGTGCCAGCAGTTTATCGGGGACAGGGGGGAACTCCTACGAGCAGTACTTC.

This clonotype was seen a handful of times. The chain uses TRBV20-1 and TRBJ2-1, with 9 bases matching TRBD2. With V trimmed by 5 bases and J by 2 bases, 7 bases remained unmatched. CDR3 size: 15 residues. Germline CDR1 reads DFQATT; CDR2 reads SNEGSKA (reference sequence). CDR3 amino acids: CSAHRGLATYNEQFF. The DNA of the CDR3 is TGCAGTGCTCATAGAGGACTAGCGACCTACAATGAGCAGTTCTTC.

V is TRBV18 and J is TRBJ2-6; the D gene could be TRBD1 or TRBD2 (5 bases each). Trimming shortened V by 4 bases and J by 2 bases, and 15 bases separated the two germline ends. This CDR3 is built from 17 residues. Germline V gives CDR1 KGHSH, CDR2 LQKENI. CDR3: CASSRRDGAPGANVLTF. The DNA for the CDR3 is TGTGCCAGCTCACGTAGGGACGGAGCTCCTGGGGCCAACGTCCTGACTTTC.

The table lists this clonotype with a few counts. DNA for the CDR3: TGTGCCAGCACCTATAGCACAGATACGCAGTATTTT. This codes for CASTYSTDTQYF. The chain couples TRBV7-2 to TRBJ2-3; D is unclear. Deletions cut 7 bases from V and 0 bases from J, with 5 bases between. Germline V gene lookup returns CDR1 SGHTA and CDR2 FQGNSA. The CDR3 contains 12 residues.

This clonotype has a handful of counts. The rearrangement joins TRBV7-2 to TRBJ2-7; a weak D match, TRBD1 (6 bases). The CDR3 totals 14 residues. Trimming shortened V by 5 bases and J by 0 bases, and 11 bases separated the two germline ends. Germline lookup yields CDR1 SGHTA and CDR2 FQGNSA. CDR3 in DNA: TGTGCCAGCAGCCCATACAGGGCCTCCTACGAGCAGTACTTC. This sequence encodes CASSPYRASYEQYF.

This clonotype was counted many times. The V and J genes are TRBV29-1 and TRBJ2-1; D possibly matches TRBD1 or TRBD2 (5 bases each). V gave up 4 bases and J gave up 6 bases, with 19 bases separating them. The CDR3 contains 15 residues. Germline-derived CDR1 and CDR2 are SQVTM and ANQGSEA. The CDR3 nucleotides read TGCAGCGTTGGGCCGCTCCGGGGACGGGGCAATGAGCAGTTCTTC. Translated, it gives CSVGPLRGRGNEQFF.

The CDR3 nucleotides are TGTGCCAGCACCGCCGGGACTACCCTCTACGAGCAGTACTTC. This codes for CASTAGTTLYEQYF. The chain employs TRBV5-6 and TRBJ2-7, with TRBD2 identical over 7 bases. CDR1 and CDR2 from the germline V gene are SGHDT and YYEEEE. The V gene end was trimmed by 6 bases and the J gene end by 3 bases; junction bases not matched to a gene: 9. This CDR3 spans 14 amino acids.

The genes are TRBV27 and TRBJ2-5, with a possible D match to TRBD2 (7 bases). Germline V gene lookup returns CDR1 MNHEY and CDR2 SMNVEV (reference sequence). The CDR3 has 16 residues. The germline V and J ends were trimmed by 3 bases and 5 bases, with 19 bases remaining between them. CDR3 DNA sequence: TGTGCCAGCAGTTTGGGGGGGTCAGGGGCGCGTGAGACCCAGTACTTC. Amino acids: CASSLGGSGARETQYF.

The chain recombines TRBV29-1 with TRBJ2-7; 9 positions agree with TRBD2. Germline V gene lookup returns CDR1 SQVTM and CDR2 ANQGSEA. The V and J ends lost 7 bases and 2 bases, in that order; junction bases with no gene match: 15. The CDR3 has 16 amino acids. In nucleotides, the CDR3 is TGCAGCGCCGTTGGGCGGGAGGGCCAGTCCCCCTACGAGCAGTACTTC. Its protein is CSAVGREGQSPYEQYF.

A few counts support this clonotype. The rearrangement uses TRBV5-1 and TRBJ2-6, with 7 bases lining up with TRBD2. Germline trimming cut 3 bases from V and 0 bases from J; bases unmatched to any gene: 6. Germline-derived CDR1 and CDR2 are SGHRS and YFSETQ. The CDR3 contains 17 residues. CDR3 nucleotides: TGCGCCAGCAGCTCCGGGACTACCCGCTCTGGGGCCAACGTCCTGACTTTC. It encodes CASSSGTTRSGANVLTF.

There are a few counts of this clonotype. The chain joins TRBV12-3 or TRBV12-4 to TRBJ2-1; 12 nucleotides align to TRBD2. Trimming cost V 7 bases and J 9 bases; bases outside gene matches: 7. The CDR3 loop spans 14 amino acids. The CDR3 sequence: CASNYGLAGREQFF. The CDR3 DNA follows: TGTGCCAGCAACTATGGACTAGCGGGACGTGAGCAGTTCTTC.

V is TRBV7-2 and J is TRBJ2-7, with D perhaps assigned TRBD1 or TRBD2 (6 bases each). The CDR3 loop spans 15 amino acids. The germline gives CDR1 SGHTA, CDR2 FQGNSA. With 4 bases removed from V and 2 bases from J, the gap between germline ends came to 15 bases. The chain's CDR3 is CASSWTRDTAYEQYF. The CDR3 DNA is TGTGCCAGCAGCTGGACGCGGGACACCGCCTACGAGCAGTACTTC.

This chain joins TRBV7-2 and TRBJ2-3; D is ambiguous. Germline loops: CDR1 SGHTA, CDR2 FQGNSA. CDR3 length: 15 residues. V was cut by 3 bases and J by 0 bases, with 10 bases left in between. CDR3 region: CASSFFKVSTDTQYF. The CDR3 coding sequence is TGTGCCAGCAGCTTCTTCAAAGTTAGCACAGATACGCAGTATTTT.

This clonotype was recorded many times. The rearrangement joins TRBV6-2 or TRBV6-3 to TRBJ2-5; tentative D call: TRBD2 (6 bases). Trimming removed 0 bases from V and 5 bases from J, with 16 bases in between. CDR1 is MNHEY and CDR2 is SVGEGT in the germline V gene. The CDR3 is 16 amino acids. CDR3 DNA sequence: TGTGCCAGCAGTTACTCTGACCCCCGAGGGAGGGAGACCCAGTACTTC. It encodes CASSYSDPRGRETQYF.